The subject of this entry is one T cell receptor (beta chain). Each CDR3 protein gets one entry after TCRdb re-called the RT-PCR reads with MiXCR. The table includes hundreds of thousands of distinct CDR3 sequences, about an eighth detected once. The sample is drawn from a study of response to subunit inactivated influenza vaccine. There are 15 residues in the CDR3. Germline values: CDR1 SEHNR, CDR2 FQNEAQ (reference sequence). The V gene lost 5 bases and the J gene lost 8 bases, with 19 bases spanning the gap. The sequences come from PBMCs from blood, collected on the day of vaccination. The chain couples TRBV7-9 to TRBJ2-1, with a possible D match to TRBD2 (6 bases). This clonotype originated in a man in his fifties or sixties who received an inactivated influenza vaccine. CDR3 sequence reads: CASSPRSVGGDEQFF. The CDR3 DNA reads TGTGCCAGCAGCCCACGGAGCGTGGGAGGCGATGAGCAGTTCTTC.